One T cell receptor beta chain is described in this entry. What it binds is unknown. Germline trimming cut 1 base from V and 6 bases from J; bases unmatched to any gene: 11. Germline CDR1 and CDR2: SGHAT and FQNNGV. CDR3 length equals 17 residues. A multiplex PCR was run with 60 Vbeta primers and 13 Jbeta primers. The method was immunoSEQ multiplex PCR; TCRdb's version includes in-frame clones alone and lacks a portion of them. The table records roughly 150,000 clones, around 83% of them present only once. The record originates from a study of cytomegalovirus exposure and HLA in healthy donors. Notes on the study in general: Using the classifier, cytomegalovirus status was reportedly diagnosed with high specificity and sensitivity.

Sequenced sample: PBMCs. The origin of this receptor is a woman aged 18-35 years in good health and CMV-seronegative. V is TRBV11-2 and J is TRBJ1-5, with TRBD1 matching over 8 bases. CDR3 sequence reads: CASSLGTKTGVGQPQHF. The CDR3 region has the DNA TGTGCCAGCAGCTTAGGGACCAAGACAGGGGTAGGTCAGCCCCAGCATTTT.